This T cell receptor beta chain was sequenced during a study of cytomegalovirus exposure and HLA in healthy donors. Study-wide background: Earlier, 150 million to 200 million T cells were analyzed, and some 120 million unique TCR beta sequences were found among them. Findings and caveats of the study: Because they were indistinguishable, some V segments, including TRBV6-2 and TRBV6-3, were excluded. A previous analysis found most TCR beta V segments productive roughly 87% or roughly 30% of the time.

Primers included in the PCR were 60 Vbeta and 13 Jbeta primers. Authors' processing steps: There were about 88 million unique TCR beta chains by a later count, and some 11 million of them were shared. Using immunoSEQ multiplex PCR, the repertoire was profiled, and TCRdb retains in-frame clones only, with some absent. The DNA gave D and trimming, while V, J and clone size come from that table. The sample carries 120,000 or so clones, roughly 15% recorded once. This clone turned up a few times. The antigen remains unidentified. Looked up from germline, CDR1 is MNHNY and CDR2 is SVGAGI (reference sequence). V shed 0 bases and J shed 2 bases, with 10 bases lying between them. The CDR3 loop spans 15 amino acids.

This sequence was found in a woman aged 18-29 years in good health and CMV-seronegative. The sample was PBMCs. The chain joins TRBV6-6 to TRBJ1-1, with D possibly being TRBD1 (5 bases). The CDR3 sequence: CASSYSGRSNTEAFF. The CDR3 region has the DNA TGTGCCAGCAGTTACTCGGGGCGCAGTAACACTGAAGCTTTCTTT.